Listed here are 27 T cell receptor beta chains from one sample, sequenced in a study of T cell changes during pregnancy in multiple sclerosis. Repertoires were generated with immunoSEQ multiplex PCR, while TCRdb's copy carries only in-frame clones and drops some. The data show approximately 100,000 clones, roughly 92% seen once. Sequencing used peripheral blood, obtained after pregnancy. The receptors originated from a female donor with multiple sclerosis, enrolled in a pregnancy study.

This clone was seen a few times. The CDR3 region has the DNA TGCGCCAGCAGTCAAAAGGGACACTTGAACACCGGGGAGCTGTTTTTT. It encodes CASSQKGHLNTGELFF. V usage is TRBV23-1 and J usage is TRBJ2-2, with D possibly being TRBD1 (6 bases). TRBV23-1 is treated as an ORF (open reading frame) with a function not yet certain. The V gene lost 2 bases and the J gene lost 1 base, with 11 bases spanning the gap. This CDR3 comprises 16 residues.

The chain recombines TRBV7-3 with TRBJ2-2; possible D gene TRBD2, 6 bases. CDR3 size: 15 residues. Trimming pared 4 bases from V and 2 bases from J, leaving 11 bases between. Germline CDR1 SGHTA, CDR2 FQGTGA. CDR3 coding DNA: TGTGCCAGCAGCTATGTGGAGGGTAACACCGGGGAGCTGTTTTTT. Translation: CASSYVEGNTGELFF.

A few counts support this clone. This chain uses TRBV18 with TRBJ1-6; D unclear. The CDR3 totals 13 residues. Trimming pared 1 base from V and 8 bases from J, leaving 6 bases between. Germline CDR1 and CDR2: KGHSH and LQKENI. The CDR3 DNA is TGTGCCAGCTCACCACATGCGGATTCACCCCTCCACTTT. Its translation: CASSPHADSPLHF.

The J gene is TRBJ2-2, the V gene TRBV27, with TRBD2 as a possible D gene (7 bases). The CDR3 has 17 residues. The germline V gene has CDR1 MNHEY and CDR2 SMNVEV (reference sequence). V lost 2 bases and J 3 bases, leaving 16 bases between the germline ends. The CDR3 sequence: CASSLAGAGIDTGELFF. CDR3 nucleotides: TGTGCCAGCAGTTTAGCGGGGGCGGGAATCGACACCGGGGAGCTGTTTTTT.

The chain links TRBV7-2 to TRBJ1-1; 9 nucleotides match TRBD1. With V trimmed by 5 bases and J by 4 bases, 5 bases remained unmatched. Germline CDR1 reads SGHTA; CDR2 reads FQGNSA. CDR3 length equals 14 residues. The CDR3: CASSPRDRATEAFF. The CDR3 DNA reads TGTGCCAGCAGCCCAAGGGACAGGGCCACTGAAGCTTTCTTT.

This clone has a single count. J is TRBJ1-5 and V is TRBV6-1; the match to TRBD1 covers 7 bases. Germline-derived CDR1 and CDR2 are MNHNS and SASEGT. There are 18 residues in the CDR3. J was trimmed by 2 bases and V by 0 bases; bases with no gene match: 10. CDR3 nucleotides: TGTGCCAGCAGTGAAGCGAGAGGGGGCGCGGGTGGCAATCAGCCCCAGCATTTT. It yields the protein CASSEARGGAGGNQPQHF.

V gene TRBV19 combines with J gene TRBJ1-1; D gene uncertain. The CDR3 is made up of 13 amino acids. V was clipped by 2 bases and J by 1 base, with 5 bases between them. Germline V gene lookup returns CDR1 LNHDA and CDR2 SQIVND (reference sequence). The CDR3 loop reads CASSISENTEAFF. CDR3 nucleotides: TGTGCCAGTAGTATATCAGAGAACACTGAAGCTTTCTTT.

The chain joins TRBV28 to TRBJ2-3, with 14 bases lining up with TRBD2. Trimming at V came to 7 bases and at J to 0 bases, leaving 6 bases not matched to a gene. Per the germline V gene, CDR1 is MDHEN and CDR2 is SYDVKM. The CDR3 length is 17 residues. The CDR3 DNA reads TGTGCCAGCACCGGGACTAGCGGGAGCTATAGCACAGATACGCAGTATTTT. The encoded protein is CASTGTSGSYSTDTQYF.

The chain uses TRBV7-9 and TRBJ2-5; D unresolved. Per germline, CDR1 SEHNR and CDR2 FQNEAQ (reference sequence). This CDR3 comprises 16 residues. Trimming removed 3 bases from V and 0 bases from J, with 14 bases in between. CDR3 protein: CASSLKPAVHQETQYF. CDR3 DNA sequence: TGTGCCAGCAGCTTGAAACCTGCGGTACACCAAGAGACCCAGTACTTC.

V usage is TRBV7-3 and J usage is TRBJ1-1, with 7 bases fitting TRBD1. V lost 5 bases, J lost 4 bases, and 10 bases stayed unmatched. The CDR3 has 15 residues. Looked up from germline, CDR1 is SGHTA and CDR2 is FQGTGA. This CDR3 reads CASSLIGTDVTEAFF. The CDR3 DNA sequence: TGTGCCAGCAGCCTAATCGGGACAGATGTCACTGAAGCTTTCTTT.

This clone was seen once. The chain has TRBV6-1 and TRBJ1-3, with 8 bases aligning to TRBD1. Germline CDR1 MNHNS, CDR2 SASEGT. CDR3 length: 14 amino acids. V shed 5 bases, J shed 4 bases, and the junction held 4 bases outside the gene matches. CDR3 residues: CASSLQGEGNTIYF. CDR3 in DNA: TGTGCCAGCAGTTTACAGGGGGAAGGAAACACCATATATTTT.

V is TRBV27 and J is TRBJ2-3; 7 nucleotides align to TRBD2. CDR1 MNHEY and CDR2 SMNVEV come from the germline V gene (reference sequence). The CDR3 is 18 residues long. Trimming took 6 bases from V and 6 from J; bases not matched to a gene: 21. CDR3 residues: CASSLGFSRRELRDTQYF. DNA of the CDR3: TGTGCCAGCAGCTTAGGGTTTAGCAGGCGGGAGTTACGGGATACGCAGTATTTT.

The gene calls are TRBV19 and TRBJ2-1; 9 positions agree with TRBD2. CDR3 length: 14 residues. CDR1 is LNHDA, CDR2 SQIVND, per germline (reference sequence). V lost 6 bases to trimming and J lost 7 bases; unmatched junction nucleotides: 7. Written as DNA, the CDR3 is TGTGCCAGTAGCGCGGGAGGGCCAGGGAATGAGCAGTTCTTC. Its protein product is CASSAGGPGNEQFF.

In nucleotides, the CDR3 is TGCGCCAGCAGCCCGGGACAGGGAGCCCATGGCAATCAGCCCCAGCATTTT. Encoded protein: CASSPGQGAHGNQPQHF. The chain combines TRBV5-1 with TRBJ1-5; TRBD1 agrees at 9 bases. Germline V gene sequence: CDR1 SGHRS, CDR2 YFSETQ. The CDR3 spans 17 residues. V was clipped by 4 bases and J by 2 bases; unmatched bases: 10.

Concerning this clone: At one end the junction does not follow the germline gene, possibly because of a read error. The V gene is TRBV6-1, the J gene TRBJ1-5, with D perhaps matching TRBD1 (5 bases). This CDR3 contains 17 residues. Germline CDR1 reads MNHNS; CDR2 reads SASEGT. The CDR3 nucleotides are TGTGCCAGCAGTGAAGCGCAAGTAAGGGGTAGCAACCAGCCCCAGCATTTT. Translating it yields CASSEAQVRGSNQPQHF.

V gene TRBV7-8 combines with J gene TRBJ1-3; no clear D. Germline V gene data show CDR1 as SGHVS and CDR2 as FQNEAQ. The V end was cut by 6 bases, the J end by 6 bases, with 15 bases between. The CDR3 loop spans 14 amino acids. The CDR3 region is CASSREGAVNTIYF. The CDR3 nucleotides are TGTGCCAGCAGTCGAGAGGGTGCAGTAAACACCATATATTTT.

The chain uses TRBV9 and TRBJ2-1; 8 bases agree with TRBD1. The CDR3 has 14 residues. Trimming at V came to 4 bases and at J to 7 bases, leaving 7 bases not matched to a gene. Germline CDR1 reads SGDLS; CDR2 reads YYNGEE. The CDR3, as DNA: TGTGCCAGCAGCTCGCGGACAGGGATAAATGAGCAGTTCTTC. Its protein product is CASSSRTGINEQFF.

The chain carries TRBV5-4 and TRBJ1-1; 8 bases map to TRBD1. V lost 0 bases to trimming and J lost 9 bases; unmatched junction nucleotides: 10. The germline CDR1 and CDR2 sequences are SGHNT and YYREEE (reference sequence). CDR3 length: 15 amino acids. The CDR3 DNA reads TGTGCCAGCAGCTTGGCGGGACAGGCGGGTCGAAAAGCTTTCTTT. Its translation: CASSLAGQAGRKAFF.

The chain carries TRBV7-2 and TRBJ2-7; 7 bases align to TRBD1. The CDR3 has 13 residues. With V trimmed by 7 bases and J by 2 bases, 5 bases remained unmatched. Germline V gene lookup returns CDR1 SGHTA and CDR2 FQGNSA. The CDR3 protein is CASNSGTAYEQYF. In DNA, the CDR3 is TGTGCCAGCAACTCCGGGACAGCCTACGAGCAGTACTTC. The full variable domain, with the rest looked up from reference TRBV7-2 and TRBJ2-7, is GAGVSQSPSNKVTEKGKDVELRCDPISGHTALYWYRQSLGQGLEFLIYFQGNSAPDKSGLPSDRFSAERTGGSVSTLTIQRTQQEDSAVYLCASNSGTAYEQYFGPGTRLTVT.

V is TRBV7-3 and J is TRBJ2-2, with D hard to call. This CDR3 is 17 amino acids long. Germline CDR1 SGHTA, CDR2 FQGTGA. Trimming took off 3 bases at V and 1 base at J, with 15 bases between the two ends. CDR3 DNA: TGTGCCAGCAGCTTCGATCGTACTCTTGGGAACACCGGGGAGCTGTTTTTT. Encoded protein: CASSFDRTLGNTGELFF.

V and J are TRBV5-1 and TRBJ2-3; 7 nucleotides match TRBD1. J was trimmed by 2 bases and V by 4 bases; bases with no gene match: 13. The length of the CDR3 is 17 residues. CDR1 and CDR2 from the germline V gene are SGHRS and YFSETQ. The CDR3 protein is CASSTAQGVGLTDTQYF. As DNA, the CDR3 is TGCGCCAGCAGCACAGCTCAGGGGGTGGGCCTCACAGATACGCAGTATTTT.

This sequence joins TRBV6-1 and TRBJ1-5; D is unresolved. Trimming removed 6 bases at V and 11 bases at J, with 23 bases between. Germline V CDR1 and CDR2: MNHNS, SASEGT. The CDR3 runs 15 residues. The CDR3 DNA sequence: TGTGCCAGCAGGGAGATCCCCAAGTATATTCTGACCCAGCATTTT. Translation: CASREIPKYILTQHF.

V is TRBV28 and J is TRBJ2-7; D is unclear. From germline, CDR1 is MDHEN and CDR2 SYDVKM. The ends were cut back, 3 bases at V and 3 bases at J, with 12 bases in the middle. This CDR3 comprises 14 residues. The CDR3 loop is CASSFRGQDYEQYF. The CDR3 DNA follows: TGTGCCAGCAGTTTTAGAGGCCAAGACTACGAGCAGTACTTC.

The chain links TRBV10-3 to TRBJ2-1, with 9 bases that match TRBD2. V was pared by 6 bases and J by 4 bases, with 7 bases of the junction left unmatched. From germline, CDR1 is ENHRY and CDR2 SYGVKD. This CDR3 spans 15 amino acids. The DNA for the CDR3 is TGTGCCATCAGGACGGTACTAGCGGGTTACAATGAGCAGTTCTTC. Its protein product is CAIRTVLAGYNEQFF.

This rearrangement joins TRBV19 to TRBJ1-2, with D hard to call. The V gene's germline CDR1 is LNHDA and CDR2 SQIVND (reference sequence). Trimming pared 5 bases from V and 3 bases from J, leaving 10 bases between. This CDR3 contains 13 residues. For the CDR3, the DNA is TGTGCCAGTAGTCTAAAGTTGGACTATGGCTACACCTTC. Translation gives CASSLKLDYGYTF.

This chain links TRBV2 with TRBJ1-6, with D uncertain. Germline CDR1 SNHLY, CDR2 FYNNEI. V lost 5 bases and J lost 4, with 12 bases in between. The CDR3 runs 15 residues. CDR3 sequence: CASSPESQYNSPLHF. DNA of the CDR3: TGTGCCAGCAGTCCCGAGTCCCAATATAATTCACCCCTCCACTTT.

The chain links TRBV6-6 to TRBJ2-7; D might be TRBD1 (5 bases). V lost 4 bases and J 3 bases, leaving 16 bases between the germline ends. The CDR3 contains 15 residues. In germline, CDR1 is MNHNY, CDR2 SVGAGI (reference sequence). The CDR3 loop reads CASSSTDRKNYEQYF. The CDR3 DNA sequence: TGTGCCAGCAGTTCGACCGACAGAAAGAACTACGAGCAGTACTTC.